This TCR beta chain was recovered during a study of CD4 T cells in relation to SARS-CoV-2 and coronaviruses. Study-wide points: Crossreactive clones expanded significantly less to SARS-CoV-2 than monoreactive clones.

CDR3 length: 16 amino acids. V dropped 1 base and J dropped 7; count of bases not matched to a gene: 11. Germline loops: CDR1 MDHEN, CDR2 SYDVKM. Remarks on this clone: Antigen unknown.

Generated by immunoSEQ multiplex PCR, the TCRdb table keeps only in-frame clones and is missing some. The top ten clones hold around 1.5% of a sample with tens of thousands of clones, roughly 90% of them seen once. CD4+ T cells from unexposed donors were obtained before the COVID-19 pandemic (2011-2018). Naive and memory CD4+ T cells were separated from cryopreserved PBMCs. The source of this sequence is a human donor in good health. The specimen sequenced was memory CD4+ T cells from PBMCs. V and J are TRBV28 and TRBJ2-7, with 9 bases matching TRBD1. CDR3 sequence reads: CASSLYSGTGMREQYF. The CDR3, as DNA: TGTGCCAGCAGTTTATATTCCGGGACAGGGATGCGGGAGCAGTACTTC.